One and the same sample provided the 30 T cell receptor beta chains below, sequenced in a study of cytomegalovirus exposure and HLA in healthy donors. The PCR employed 60 Vbeta primers together with 13 Jbeta primers. Assay used: immunoSEQ multiplex PCR; TCRdb lists only in-frame clones, some missing. The table includes around 76,000 clones, 70% detected once. Sequenced material: PBMCs. The source is a woman aged 45-59 years in good health and CMV-seropositive.

This clone was detected a few times. This chain connects TRBV19 to TRBJ1-3, with D hard to call. Germline CDR1 is LNHDA and CDR2 is SQIVND (reference sequence). This CDR3 is built from 16 residues. V shed 5 bases and J shed 1 base, with 15 bases lying between them. The DNA of the CDR3 is TGTGCCAGTAGTTTTGGAGTCGTAGAATCTGGAAACACCATATATTTT. Its translation is CASSFGVVESGNTIYF.

This clone was seen only once. This chain links TRBV14 with TRBJ1-4, with D uncertain. The CDR3 consists of 17 residues. Germline CDR1 reads SGHDN; CDR2 reads FVKESK. The V and J ends lost 1 base and 2 bases respectively, with 14 bases between them. As DNA, the CDR3 is TGTGCCAGCAGCCAAGGAAGAGCCTCGTTCACTAATGAAAAACTGTTTTTT. As protein: CASSQGRASFTNEKLFF.

This chain joins TRBV28 and TRBJ2-7, with a possible D match to TRBD2 (5 bases). The germline V gene encodes CDR1 MDHEN and CDR2 SYDVKM. The CDR3 has 14 amino acids. Between the trimmed V and J ends, which lost 5 bases and 0 bases, there was a span of 11 bases. The CDR3 coding sequence is TGTGCCAGCAGTGATACGGGGAGCTCCTACGAGCAGTACTTC. Its protein product is CASSDTGSSYEQYF.

J is TRBJ2-1 and V is TRBV30; 10 positions match TRBD1. V was pared by 0 bases and J by 7 bases, with 15 bases of the junction left unmatched. The germline V gene has CDR1 GTSNPN and CDR2 SVGIG (reference sequence). This CDR3 contains 18 residues. The CDR3 region is CAWSVFVRTGTGVNEQFF. In nucleotides, the CDR3 is TGTGCCTGGAGTGTATTCGTTAGGACCGGGACAGGGGTAAATGAGCAGTTCTTC. The whole variable domain, filled in from reference TRBV30 and TRBJ2-1, reads SQTIHQWPATLVQPVGSPLSLECTVEGTSNPNLYWYRQAAGRGLQLLFYSVGIGQISSEVPQNLSASRPQDRQFILSSKKLLLSDSGFYLCAWSVFVRTGTGVNEQFFGPGTRLTVL.

By proportion, this clone is medium-sized. The CDR3 region is CASSEASGANVLTF. CDR3 sequence (DNA): TGTGCCAGCAGTGAGGCCTCTGGGGCCAACGTCCTGACTTTC. V usage is TRBV6-4 and J usage is TRBJ2-6; D is ambiguous. Germline CDR1 and CDR2: MRHNA and SNTAGT. Trimming cost V 3 bases and J 0 bases, with 3 bases left between them. The CDR3 has 14 amino acids.

The chain carries TRBV6-6 and TRBJ2-7; weak D call: TRBD1 (5 bases). The ends were cut back, 2 bases at V and 4 bases at J, with 15 bases in the middle. The CDR3 is made up of 15 amino acids. Germline-derived CDR1 and CDR2 are MNHNY and SVGAGI (reference sequence). The CDR3 region has the DNA TGTGCCAGCAGTTACAGGGGCACCCAGGAGTACGAGCAGTACTTC. Its protein is CASSYRGTQEYEQYF.

J is TRBJ2-1 and V is TRBV7-3, with TRBD2 matching 7 bases. J lost 0 bases, V lost 3 bases, and 2 bases had no gene match. The germline gives CDR1 SGHTA, CDR2 FQGTGA. The CDR3 consists of 15 residues. CDR3 coding DNA: TGTGCCAGCAGCTTCTCTAGCGGCTCCTACAATGAGCAGTTCTTC. This sequence encodes CASSFSSGSYNEQFF.

The rearrangement joins TRBV28 to TRBJ2-7; tentative D call: TRBD1 (6 bases). V lost 8 bases to trimming and J lost 2 bases, with 10 bases between them. Per the germline V gene, CDR1 is MDHEN and CDR2 is SYDVKM. CDR3 size: 12 residues. CDR3: CASRTDPYEQYF. The CDR3 DNA follows: TGTGCCAGCCGGACAGATCCCTACGAGCAGTACTTC.

The V gene is TRBV4-1, the J gene TRBJ1-5; TRBD1 matches 12 bases. V trimming: 1 base; J trimming: 2 bases; junction bases outside the gene matches: 18. The CDR3 is 22 amino acids. CDR1 is MGHRA, CDR2 YSYEKL, per germline. The CDR3 sequence: CASSQAGAWGQGAPMGNQPQHF. The CDR3 nucleotides read TGCGCCAGCAGCCAAGCGGGGGCGTGGGGACAGGGGGCCCCAATGGGCAATCAGCCCCAGCATTTT.

This rearrangement joins TRBV10-2 to TRBJ2-5, with D possibly TRBD1 on 5 matching bases. From germline, CDR1 is WSHSY and CDR2 SAAADI. With 4 bases removed from V and 2 bases from J, the gap between germline ends came to 11 bases. The CDR3 extends over 14 amino acids. The CDR3 nucleotides read TGCGCCAGCAGTGTCCTAACAGGTCAAGAGACCCAGTACTTC. As protein: CASSVLTGQETQYF.

This clone was picked up one time. V gene TRBV15 combines with J gene TRBJ1-3; the match to TRBD1 covers 8 bases. The CDR3 has 15 amino acids. From germline, CDR1 is LNHNV and CDR2 YYDKDF (reference sequence). V lost 1 base, J lost 6 bases, and 5 bases stayed unmatched. In DNA, the CDR3 is TGTGCCACCAGCAGAGGGACAGGGACTCTAAACACCATATATTTT. This translates into CATSRGTGTLNTIYF.

This clone was seen only a few times. The V gene is TRBV6-6, the J gene TRBJ2-1, with TRBD1 identical over 10 bases. V lost 7 bases and J lost 8; bases outside the gene matches: 11. The germline V gene has CDR1 MNHNY and CDR2 SVGAGI (reference sequence). This CDR3 is 15 amino acids long. As DNA, the CDR3 is TGTGCCAGCAAGAACGAGGGACAGGGGTACGATGAGCAGTTCTTC. The encoded protein is CASKNEGQGYDEQFF.

This chain connects TRBV7-3 to TRBJ2-7, with D maybe TRBD1 (6 bases). The CDR3 runs to 16 residues. From germline, CDR1 is SGHTA and CDR2 FQGTGA. The germline V and J ends were trimmed by 0 bases and 5 bases, with 17 bases remaining between them. This CDR3 is CASSLTGGRDSHEQYF. CDR3 DNA: TGTGCCAGCAGCTTAACTGGGGGCAGGGATAGCCACGAGCAGTACTTC.

This clone appeared a single time. This chain links TRBV28 with TRBJ2-7; 7 bases align to TRBD2. The V segment lost 5 bases and the J segment 3 bases; nucleotides outside the gene matches: 7. This CDR3 is built from 14 residues. Germline V gene sequence: CDR1 MDHEN, CDR2 SYDVKM. The CDR3: CASSGGVGVYEQYF. Written as DNA, the CDR3 is TGTGCCAGCAGTGGGGGGGTAGGTGTCTACGAGCAGTACTTC.

This rearrangement joins TRBV14 to TRBJ2-7, with 10 bases matching TRBD1. This CDR3 has 14 amino acids. Germline loops: CDR1 SGHDN, CDR2 FVKESK. V lost 4 bases to trimming and J lost 5 bases; unmatched junction nucleotides: 5. The CDR3 DNA follows: TGTGCCAGCAGCCGTAGACAGGGGGCAGACGAGCAGTACTTC. This encodes CASSRRQGADEQYF.

The chain couples TRBV13 to TRBJ1-2, with a tentative D call TRBD1 (5 bases). V was cut by 0 bases and J by 3 bases, with 17 bases left in between. Germline values: CDR1 PRHDT, CDR2 FYEKMQ (reference sequence). The CDR3 sequence is 17 residues long. As DNA, the CDR3 is TGTGCCAGCAGCTTAGGTATAGGGGAAGGTATTGACTATGGCTACACCTTC. It is translated as CASSLGIGEGIDYGYTF.

The chain carries TRBV21-1 and TRBJ2-7; the table's D call, TRBD1, has no DNA check behind it. TRBV21-1 is a known pseudogene. The CDR3 sequence is 14 residues long. The CDR3 protein is CASSLGHRDYEQYF. Written as DNA, the CDR3 is TGTGCCAGCAGCCTCGGACACAGGGATTACGAGCAGTACTTC.

This chain uses TRBV9 with TRBJ2-3, with 8 bases aligning to TRBD1. V shed 0 bases and J 6 bases; nucleotides not matched to a gene: 6. The CDR3 has 15 amino acids. Germline V gene lookup returns CDR1 SGDLS and CDR2 YYNGEE. The CDR3 bases are TGTGCCAGCAGCGTAGCAGGGGGCAAATCGGATACGCAGTATTTT. As protein: CASSVAGGKSDTQYF.

The gene calls are TRBV30 and TRBJ2-1; possibly TRBD2 for D (6 bases). Germline CDR1 reads GTSNPN; CDR2 reads SVGIG (reference sequence). Between the trimmed V and J ends, which lost 4 bases and 9 bases, there was a span of 16 bases. The CDR3 contains 13 residues. DNA for the CDR3: TGTGCCTGGAACCTGCAGGCAGCGGGTGAGCAGTTCTTC. It codes for CAWNLQAAGEQFF.

The chain carries TRBV7-6 and TRBJ1-1; 7 nucleotides match TRBD1. CDR3 size: 14 residues. Losses at the gene ends were 5 bases for V and 6 bases for J; bases not matched to a gene: 9. The germline V gene encodes CDR1 SGHVS and CDR2 FNYEAQ. The CDR3 sequence is CASSADTGDPEAFF. For the CDR3, the DNA is TGTGCCAGCAGCGCAGATACAGGGGACCCTGAAGCTTTCTTT.

This chain joins TRBV5-6 and TRBJ1-6, with TRBD1 as a possible D gene (6 bases). The V end lost 3 bases, the J end lost 9 bases, and 13 bases lay between the germline ends. Germline V lookup: CDR1 SGHDT, CDR2 YYEEEE. CDR3 size: 14 residues. DNA for the CDR3: TGTGCCAGCAGCTCCTGGCTACAGGGTTCACCCCTCCACTTT. The encoded protein is CASSSWLQGSPLHF.

The rearrangement links TRBV6-4 to TRBJ2-7; 7 bases agree with TRBD1. Trimming removed 1 base from V and 6 bases from J; junction bases left unmatched: 6. The V gene's germline CDR1 is MRHNA and CDR2 SNTAGT. CDR3 size: 14 residues. CDR3 nucleotide sequence: TGTGCCAGCAGTGACTGCGACAGGGTATCCGAGCAGTACTTC. It encodes CASSDCDRVSEQYF.

The V gene is TRBV6-5, the J gene TRBJ2-3, with D tentatively TRBD2 (6 bases). CDR1 and CDR2 from the germline V gene are MNHEY and SVGAGI. V was clipped by 5 bases and J by 0 bases, with 9 bases between them. The CDR3 runs to 14 residues. The CDR3 sequence: CASSPGASTDTQYF. The CDR3 DNA follows: TGTGCCAGCAGTCCGGGAGCTAGCACAGATACGCAGTATTTT.

This chain uses TRBV27 with TRBJ2-5; 10 bases match TRBD2. Trimming removed 4 bases from V and 4 bases from J; junction bases left unmatched: 6. Germline assignment: CDR1 MNHEY and CDR2 SMNVEV (reference sequence). The CDR3 runs to 15 residues. CDR3 amino acids: CASSSGLAVRETQYF. DNA of the CDR3: TGTGCCAGCAGTTCCGGACTAGCGGTACGAGAGACCCAGTACTTC.

The rearrangement links TRBV9 to TRBJ2-5; a possible D gene is TRBD2 (5 bases). This CDR3 region has 13 residues. Trimming took off 0 bases at V and 2 bases at J, with 5 bases between the two ends. The germline CDR1 and CDR2 sequences are SGDLS and YYNGEE. For the CDR3, the DNA is TGTGCCAGCAGCGTAGGACTACAAGAGACCCAGTACTTC. Amino acid sequence: CASSVGLQETQYF.

The chain carries TRBV7-3 and TRBJ2-2; perhaps TRBD1 as D (5 bases). Germline V gene data show CDR1 as SGHTA and CDR2 as FQGTGA. The CDR3 is made up of 15 amino acids. The V gene lost 5 bases and the J gene lost 4 bases, with 14 bases spanning the gap. Here the CDR3 reads CASSPARVGTGELFF. DNA of the CDR3: TGTGCCAGCAGCCCCGCCAGGGTGGGCACCGGGGAGCTGTTTTTT.

The CDR3 DNA sequence: TGTGCCAGCAGTTCCGACAGGCAGGAGACCCAGTACTTC. Protein product: CASSSDRQETQYF. This chain uses TRBV27 with TRBJ2-5; perhaps TRBD1 as D (6 bases). The CDR3 runs to 13 residues. Germline V lookup: CDR1 MNHEY, CDR2 SMNVEV (reference sequence). Trimming took off 4 bases at V and 5 bases at J, with 11 bases between the two ends.

This clone was detected only once. The V and J genes are TRBV7-6 and TRBJ2-1; tentatively, D is TRBD2 (6 bases). The germline CDR1 and CDR2 sequences are SGHVS and FNYEAQ. The CDR3 extends over 15 amino acids. Trimming stripped 0 bases from V and 7 bases from J, with 13 bases between. CDR3 nucleotide sequence: TGTGCCAGCAGCTTAGCCCCCGGGACTCTAAATGAGCAGTTCTTC. Its translation is CASSLAPGTLNEQFF.

This sequence joins TRBV10-3 and TRBJ1-1, with D tentatively TRBD1 (6 bases). Germline V gene lookup returns CDR1 ENHRY and CDR2 SYGVKD. V gave up 2 bases and J gave up 1 base, with 11 bases separating them. CDR3 size: 15 residues. The CDR3 DNA reads TGTGCCATCAGTGAGATCGGGACATCGAACACTGAAGCTTTCTTT. It encodes CAISEIGTSNTEAFF.

This chain links TRBV9 with TRBJ1-5; 7 bases map to TRBD1. Per the germline V gene, CDR1 is SGDLS and CDR2 is YYNGEE. The CDR3 sequence is 13 residues long. The J segment lost 9 bases and the V segment lost 1 base, leaving 4 bases of the junction unmatched. The CDR3, as DNA: TGTGCCAGCAGCGTATCATCAGGGGGGCCCCAGCATTTT. This gives the protein CASSVSSGGPQHF. Based on the CDR3 plus reference TRBV9 and TRBJ1-5, the full variable domain is DSGVTQTPKHLITATGQRVTLRCSPRSGDLSVYWYQQSLDQGLQFLIQYYNGEERAKGNILERFSAQQFPDLHSELNLSSLELGDSALYFCASSVSSGGPQHFGDGTRLSIL.